The 27 T cell receptor beta chains reported below all come from one sample, sequenced in a study of early T cells in non-severe SARS-CoV-2 infection. TCRdb re-analysed the 5' RACE reads in MiXCR, keeping a single row per CDR3 protein. Of 90,000 to 120,000 distinct CDR3 sequences in the sample, around 10% are singletons; the top ten hold more than 6.5%. The sequenced sample consisted of whole blood. Every receptor here comes from an adult who was a healthcare worker with PCR-confirmed SARS-CoV-2 infection or an uninfected control (not recorded which).

This clonotype was picked up a small number of times. The J gene is TRBJ1-2, the V gene TRBV6-6, with TRBD1 matching over 12 bases. Germline V gene sequence: CDR1 MNHNY, CDR2 SVGAGI (reference sequence). The CDR3 sequence is 20 residues long. Germline trimming cut 8 bases from V and 1 base from J; bases unmatched to any gene: 20. The CDR3, as DNA: TGTGCCAGCCGCTCCCGTCGGGACAGGGGGCAAACGCCCCATAACTATGGCTACACCTTC. Translation gives CASRSRRDRGQTPHNYGYTF.

The sample holds many counts of this clonotype. The chain has TRBV10-3 and TRBJ2-7; possibly TRBD1 or TRBD2 for D (5 bases each). The V gene's germline CDR1 is ENHRY and CDR2 SYGVKD. This CDR3 is built from 13 residues. V shed 9 bases and J shed 2 bases, with 14 bases lying between them. The CDR3 sequence: CAIGDPKAYEQYF. CDR3 DNA sequence: TGTGCCATTGGGGACCCCAAAGCCTACGAGCAGTACTTC.

This clonotype was seen more than once but under ten times. The genes are TRBV29-1 and TRBJ2-3; TRBD1 or TRBD2 may be the D gene (6 bases each). Germline CDR1 is SQVTM and CDR2 is ANQGSEA. Trimming removed 6 bases at V and 6 bases at J, with 22 bases between. The CDR3 spans 15 residues. CDR3 in amino acids: CSVKSGARAGDTQYF. CDR3 coding DNA: TGCAGCGTCAAATCGGGGGCTAGAGCGGGTGATACGCAGTATTTT.

A word on this clonotype: The conserved phenylalanine or tryptophan is not found at the CDR3 terminus, so this likely reflects a read error. The chain employs TRBV7-3 and TRBJ2-2; 8 bases match TRBD1. V lost 4 bases and J lost 6; bases outside the gene matches: 10. The CDR3 is made up of 16 amino acids. Germline CDR1 and CDR2: SGHTA and FQGTGA. The CDR3 bases are TGTGCCAGCAGCTCGCACACCGGGACAGGTTCCGGGGAGCTGTTTTCT. This sequence encodes CASSSHTGTGSGELFS.

This clonotype has more than one count but fewer than ten. J is TRBJ1-6 and V is TRBV27; TRBD1 might be the D (6 bases). Germline V gene lookup returns CDR1 MNHEY and CDR2 SMNVEV (reference sequence). Between the trimmed V and J ends, which lost 5 bases and 10 bases, there was a span of 15 bases. The CDR3 extends over 14 amino acids. This CDR3 reads CASSTRTDGSPLHF. In DNA, the CDR3 is TGTGCCAGCAGTACGCGGACAGACGGGTCACCCCTCCACTTT.

This clonotype was recorded at least ten times. V usage is TRBV12-3 or TRBV12-4 and J usage is TRBJ2-1, with TRBD2 matching over 13 bases. This CDR3 region has 15 residues. V gave up 6 bases and J gave up 9 bases; unmatched junction bases: 8. This CDR3 reads CASRMMTSGRPEQFF. DNA for the CDR3: TGTGCCAGCAGGATGATGACTAGCGGGAGGCCTGAGCAGTTCTTC.

This clonotype was found a few times. V and J are TRBV11-2 and TRBJ2-5; D ambiguous. Germline loops: CDR1 SGHAT, CDR2 FQNNGV. This CDR3 is 14 amino acids long. The V gene lost 6 bases and the J gene lost 9 bases, with 20 bases spanning the gap. CDR3 in DNA: TGTGCCAGCAGTCCGGACCCCACAGCGAAGGCCCAGTACTTC. This gives the protein CASSPDPTAKAQYF. Full variable domain (missing parts from reference TRBV11-2 and TRBJ2-5): EAGVAQSPRYKIIEKRQSVAFWCNPISGHATLYWYQQILGQGPKLLIQFQNNGVVDDSQLPKDRFSAERLKGVDSTLKIQPAKLEDSAVYLCASSPDPTAKAQYFGPGTRLLVL.

This clonotype was seen repeatedly, ten times or more. The J gene is TRBJ2-7, the V gene TRBV3-1; 10 nucleotides match TRBD2. CDR1 LGHDT and CDR2 YNNKEL come from the germline V gene (reference sequence). This CDR3 is built from 14 residues. V dropped 4 bases and J dropped 3; count of bases not matched to a gene: 3. The CDR3 DNA reads TGTGCCAGCAGCCGGGCTAGCGGGAGCTACGAGCAGTACTTC. Protein product: CASSRASGSYEQYF.

The chain has TRBV7-3 and TRBJ2-5; 7 positions match TRBD2. CDR3 size: 13 residues. Germline V gene data show CDR1 as SGHTA and CDR2 as FQGTGA. The V gene end was trimmed by 5 bases and the J gene end by 5 bases; junction bases not matched to a gene: 5. As DNA, the CDR3 is TGTGCCAGCAGCCCGGGACTAACTGAGACCCAGTACTTC. Translated: CASSPGLTETQYF.

The sample holds a few counts of this clonotype. The chain is built from TRBV7-2 and TRBJ2-7, with D possibly matching TRBD2 (6 bases). Germline V gene lookup returns CDR1 SGHTA and CDR2 FQGNSA. This CDR3 comprises 13 residues. V lost 4 bases to trimming and J lost 2 bases, with 9 bases between them. CDR3 residues: CASSSRLAYEQYF. The CDR3 nucleotides are TGTGCCAGCAGCTCCCGACTAGCCTACGAGCAGTACTTC.

This clonotype was seen many times. V is TRBV19 and J is TRBJ2-2; tentative D call: TRBD2 (6 bases). V was pared by 3 bases and J by 3 bases, with 11 bases between. Germline CDR1 reads LNHDA; CDR2 reads SQIVND (reference sequence). CDR3 length: 15 amino acids. CDR3 protein: CASSIPGSDTGELFF. CDR3 nucleotides: TGTGCCAGTAGTATTCCCGGGAGCGACACCGGGGAGCTGTTTTTT.

This clonotype was detected a few times. V gene TRBV14 combines with J gene TRBJ1-1; 9 nucleotides align to TRBD1. Trimming took 5 bases from V and 10 from J; bases not matched to a gene: 8. The CDR3 extends over 13 amino acids. CDR1 and CDR2 (germline): SGHDN, FVKESK. CDR3 region: CASSEVGQGVAFF. The DNA of the CDR3 is TGTGCCAGCAGCGAAGTGGGACAGGGAGTAGCTTTCTTT.

This chain links TRBV2 with TRBJ2-1; 12 bases fit TRBD2. In germline, CDR1 is SNHLY, CDR2 FYNNEI. The V gene end was trimmed by 4 bases and the J gene end by 5 bases; junction bases not matched to a gene: 3. The CDR3 totals 15 residues. The CDR3 here is CASSVGLAGNNEQFF. CDR3 nucleotide sequence: TGTGCCAGCAGTGTAGGACTAGCGGGGAACAATGAGCAGTTCTTC.

As DNA, the CDR3 is TGTGCCAGCAGCCAAGGGGGACTAGCGGGTAATGAGCAGTTCTTC. The encoded protein is CASSQGGLAGNEQFF. The chain joins TRBV3-1 to TRBJ2-1, with TRBD2 identical over 12 bases. The CDR3 totals 15 residues. Germline loops: CDR1 LGHDT, CDR2 YNNKEL (reference sequence). J gave up 7 bases and V 1 base, and 2 bases lay outside the gene matches.

The J gene is TRBJ2-6, the V gene TRBV4-1; D uncertain. The CDR3 sequence is 12 residues long. Per the germline V gene, CDR1 is MGHRA and CDR2 is YSYEKL. With 8 bases removed from V and 3 bases from J, the gap between germline ends came to 5 bases. CDR3 nucleotides: TGCGCCAGCGCCAGTGGGGCCAACGTCCTGACTTTC. Residues: CASASGANVLTF.

This clonotype showed up just a few times. J is TRBJ2-7 and V is TRBV20-1; D is possibly TRBD1 (5 bases). Germline CDR1 and CDR2: DFQATT and SNEGSKA (reference sequence). Trimming pared 3 bases from V and 4 bases from J, leaving 10 bases between. CDR3 length: 12 residues. The CDR3 nucleotides are TGCAGTGCTAGGACAGCCGGGTACGAGCAGTACTTC. Its protein is CSARTAGYEQYF.

The chain carries TRBV29-1 and TRBJ2-3, with a tentative D call TRBD1 (5 bases). This CDR3 contains 11 residues. V was trimmed by 8 bases and J by 7 bases, leaving 13 bases between them. Per germline, CDR1 SQVTM and CDR2 ANQGSEA. In DNA, the CDR3 is TGCAGCTTAAACACAGGCTATACGCAGTATTTT. Protein: CSLNTGYTQYF.

This clonotype came up many times. The V and J genes are TRBV19 and TRBJ1-5; D is uncertain. The CDR3 has 15 amino acids. The germline V gene encodes CDR1 LNHDA and CDR2 SQIVND (reference sequence). Trimming shortened V by 10 bases and J by 0 bases, and 16 bases separated the two germline ends. CDR3 residues: CATRRTENSNQPQHF. CDR3 DNA: TGTGCCACCCGGAGGACTGAAAATAGCAATCAGCCCCAGCATTTT.

V gene TRBV7-9 combines with J gene TRBJ2-5, with TRBD2 matching 9 bases. With V trimmed by 7 bases and J by 4 bases, 13 bases remained unmatched. The germline CDR1 and CDR2 sequences are SEHNR and FQNEAQ (reference sequence). The CDR3 consists of 16 residues. The CDR3 is CASIGEIAGVGETQYF. DNA of the CDR3: TGTGCCAGCATTGGTGAAATAGCGGGAGTGGGAGAGACCCAGTACTTC.

In its sample, this clonotype was seen many times. The chain employs TRBV20-1 and TRBJ1-1; no reliable D call. The CDR3 sequence is 12 residues long. In germline, CDR1 is DFQATT, CDR2 SNEGSKA (reference sequence). The germline V and J ends were trimmed by 6 bases and 11 bases, with 19 bases remaining between them. The CDR3 loop is CSADGPEVEAFF. Here the CDR3 DNA reads TGCAGTGCAGATGGACCGGAGGTAGAGGCTTTCTTT.

The chain combines TRBV5-4 with TRBJ2-1; D is possibly TRBD1 (5 bases). There are 15 residues in the CDR3. Germline lookup yields CDR1 SGHNT and CDR2 YYREEE (reference sequence). V shed 0 bases and J shed 6 bases, with 13 bases lying between them. The CDR3 DNA reads as TGTGCCAGCAGCTTGGCCTTAGGGGTAGGCAATGAGCAGTTCTTC. Translation: CASSLALGVGNEQFF.

This clonotype was detected ten times or more. CDR3 loop: CASSFGRGVSNTEAFF. The CDR3 DNA follows: TGTGCCAGCAGTTTTGGCAGGGGAGTATCGAACACTGAAGCTTTCTTT. The V call is TRBV27, the J call TRBJ1-1; the D gene is possibly TRBD1 (6 bases). Trimming left V 3 bases short and J 1 base short, with 15 bases between. The CDR3 is 16 amino acids. The germline CDR1 and CDR2 sequences are MNHEY and SMNVEV (reference sequence).

This clonotype was found many times. The V gene is TRBV4-1, the J gene TRBJ2-2, with D possibly TRBD2 on 5 matching bases. With 2 bases removed from V and 8 bases from J, the gap between germline ends came to 18 bases. CDR3 length equals 16 residues. Germline V gives CDR1 MGHRA, CDR2 YSYEKL. CDR3 nucleotides: TGCGCCAGCAGCCAAAGGACTCGTATGAAGGGAGGGGAGCTGTTTTTT. Its translation: CASSQRTRMKGGELFF.

This chain uses TRBV20-1 with TRBJ1-4, with no clear D. The ends were cut back, 6 bases at V and 6 bases at J, with 8 bases in the middle. This CDR3 spans 11 amino acids. Germline V gene lookup returns CDR1 DFQATT and CDR2 SNEGSKA (reference sequence). CDR3 loop: CSALFDEKLFF. The CDR3 nucleotides are TGCAGTGCCCTTTTTGATGAAAAACTGTTTTTT.

The chain has TRBV5-6 and TRBJ2-5, with 9 bases identical to TRBD2. Per the germline V gene, CDR1 is SGHDT and CDR2 is YYEEEE. Losses at the gene ends were 4 bases for V and 5 bases for J; bases not matched to a gene: 30. The length of the CDR3 is 22 residues. The CDR3 region is CASSQTLGQLELGLAPEETQYF. The CDR3, as DNA: TGTGCCAGCAGCCAAACCTTAGGACAACTAGAACTGGGACTAGCCCCCGAGGAGACCCAGTACTTC.

V usage is TRBV30 and J usage is TRBJ2-3, with unresolved D. Trimming removed 6 bases at V and 4 bases at J, with 26 bases between. This CDR3 is built from 17 residues. Germline V gene data show CDR1 as GTSNPN and CDR2 as SVGIG (reference sequence). CDR3 sequence (DNA): TGTGCCTGTAAAACTAACCGGGTCTCAACCGCACCAGATACGCAGTATTTT. As protein: CACKTNRVSTAPDTQYF.

This clonotype occurred many times. This chain uses TRBV6-6 with TRBJ2-7; no clear D. Trimming shortened V by 2 bases and J by 1 base, and 6 bases separated the two germline ends. The CDR3 loop spans 13 amino acids. The germline V gene has CDR1 MNHNY and CDR2 SVGAGI (reference sequence). The DNA of the CDR3 is TGTGCCAGCAGTTACATACAGTCCTACGAGCAGTACTTC. This codes for CASSYIQSYEQYF.